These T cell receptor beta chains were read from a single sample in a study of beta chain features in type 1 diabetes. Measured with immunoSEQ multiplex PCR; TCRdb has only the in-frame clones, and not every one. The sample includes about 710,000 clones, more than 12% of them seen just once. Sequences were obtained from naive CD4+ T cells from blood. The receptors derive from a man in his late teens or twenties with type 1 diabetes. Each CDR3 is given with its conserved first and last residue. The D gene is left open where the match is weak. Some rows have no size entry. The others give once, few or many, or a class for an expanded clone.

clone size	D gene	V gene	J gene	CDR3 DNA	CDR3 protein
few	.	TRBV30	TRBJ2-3	TGTTGCAGCGGTAGCACAGATACGCAGTATTTT	CCSGSTDTQYF
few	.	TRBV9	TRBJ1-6	TGTGCCAGCAGCCCCCGGACCAGGGGCGTTTCACCCCTCCACTTT	CASSPRTRGVSPLHF
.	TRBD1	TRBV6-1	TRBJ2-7	TGTGCCAGCAGTTTTGGACAGGGGGCCTCCTACGAGCAGTACTTC	CASSFGQGASYEQYF
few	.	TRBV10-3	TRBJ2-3	TGTGCCATCAGTGAGGGTACCCTAACAGATACGCAGTATTTT	CAISEGTLTDTQYF
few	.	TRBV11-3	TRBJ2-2	TGTGCCAGCAGCTTGGCCAGGGACACCGGGGAGCTGTTTTTT	CASSLARDTGELFF
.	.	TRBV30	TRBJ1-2	TGTGCCTGGAGTGTTGGGGGCGCGCAAAGCTATGGCTACACCTTC	CAWSVGGAQSYGYTF
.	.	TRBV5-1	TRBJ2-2	TGCGCCAGCAGCCTTCTGGGAAGCCCGAAGACCGGGGAGCTGTTTTTT	CASSLLGSPKTGELFF
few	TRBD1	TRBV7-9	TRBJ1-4	TGTGCCAGCAGCACCGGGACAGGCATTGAAAAACTGTTTTTT	CASSTGTGIEKLFF
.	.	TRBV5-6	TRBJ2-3	TGTGCCAGCAGCTTGCCTAGGTCAGCAGATACGCAGTATTTT	CASSLPRSADTQYF
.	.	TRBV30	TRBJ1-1	TGTGCCTGTGAGGACTATTGGACTGAAGCTTTCTTT	CACEDYWTEAFF
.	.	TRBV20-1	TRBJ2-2	TGCAGTGCCCCGTCCCCCGGGGAGCTGTTTTTT	CSAPSPGELFF
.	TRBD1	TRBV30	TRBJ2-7	TGTGCCTGGCACAGGGGGCTTCGCTACGAGCAGTACTTC	CAWHRGLRYEQYF
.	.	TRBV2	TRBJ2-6	TGTGCCAGCAGTCTCGCGGCGATTTCTGGGGCCAACGTCCTGACTTTC	CASSLAAISGANVLTF
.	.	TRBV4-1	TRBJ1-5	TGCGCCAGCAGCCAAGATGGGCGGGGACGGAGCAATCAGCCCCAGCATTTT	CASSQDGRGRSNQPQHF
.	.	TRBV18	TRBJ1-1	TGTGCCAGCTCACAAGTACTCAGGGGCCCTGAAGCTTTCTTT	CASSQVLRGPEAFF
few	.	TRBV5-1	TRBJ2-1	TGCGCCAGCAGCTTAACGGCAGGAGAGCAGTTCTTC	CASSLTAGEQFF
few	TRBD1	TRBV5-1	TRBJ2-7	TGCGCCAGCAGCTCTGACAGGGGAAGTTACGAGCAGTACTTC	CASSSDRGSYEQYF
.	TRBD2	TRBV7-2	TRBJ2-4	TGTGCCAGCAGCTTAGCTGGGGGGGTTGACATTCAGTACTTC	CASSLAGGVDIQYF
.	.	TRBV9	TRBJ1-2	TGTGCCAGCAGCCCCTCGTACCGGAACAGGGCGTTCGATGGCTACACCTTC	CASSPSYRNRAFDGYTF
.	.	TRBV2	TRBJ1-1	TGTGCCAGCATTCCGAGCGGGGGAGGCACTGAAGCTTTCTTT	CASIPSGGGTEAFF
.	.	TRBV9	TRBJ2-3	TGTGCCAGCAGCGTACAGACAGATACGCAGTATTTT	CASSVQTDTQYF
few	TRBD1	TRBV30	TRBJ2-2	TGTGCCTGGATACCACAGACAGGGGGATTCACCGGGGAGCTGTTTTTT	CAWIPQTGGFTGELFF
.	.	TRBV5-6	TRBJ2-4	TGTGCCAGCAGCTCGGGGCTGCTAGCCAAAAACATTCAGTACTTC	CASSSGLLAKNIQYF
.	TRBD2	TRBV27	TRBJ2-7	TGTGCCAGCAGTTTATTGCGGGGGGGCTCCTACGAGCAGTACTTC	CASSLLRGGSYEQYF
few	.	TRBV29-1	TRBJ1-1	TGCAGCGTTGCGAGGGTAGAGAGAACTGAAGCTTTCTTT	CSVARVERTEAFF
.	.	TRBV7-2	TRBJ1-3	TGTGCCAGCAGCTTTCAAGGGTCAGGGCCTGGAAACACCATATATTTT	CASSFQGSGPGNTIYF
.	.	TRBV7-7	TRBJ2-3	TGTGCTAGCAGCTCCAGTTATGACAGTGCGCAGTATTTT	CASSSSYDSAQYF
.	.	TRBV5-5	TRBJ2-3	TGTGCCAGCAGCCACAGAACTAGCACAGATACGCAGTATTTT	CASSHRTSTDTQYF
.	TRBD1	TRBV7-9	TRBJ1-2	TGTGCCAGCAGCGGAGGACAGGGGTCTTTTGGTGGCTACACCTTC	CASSGGQGSFGGYTF
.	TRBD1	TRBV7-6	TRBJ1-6	TGTGCCAGCAGCTTAGAGGGACAGGGAAGCTCACCCCTCCACTTT	CASSLEGQGSSPLHF
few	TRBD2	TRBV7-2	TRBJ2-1	TGTGCCAGCAGTAGGGGACTAGCGGGGGGACTTAGCTCCTACAATGAGCAGTTCTTC	CASSRGLAGGLSSYNEQFF
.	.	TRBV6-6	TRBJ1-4	TGTGCCAGCCGAAAAACTGCTGGGGATGAAAAACTGTTTTTT	CASRKTAGDEKLFF
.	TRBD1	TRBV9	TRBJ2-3	TGTGCCAGCAGCGTAGGCAGGACAGGGAAAGATACGCAGTATTTT	CASSVGRTGKDTQYF
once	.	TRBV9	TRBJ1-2	TGTGCCAGCACCACTGAGGGGTCGGGCTACACCTTC	CASTTEGSGYTF
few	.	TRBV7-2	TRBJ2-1	TGTGCCAGCATCCCCGGAGATGAGCAGTTCTTC	CASIPGDEQFF
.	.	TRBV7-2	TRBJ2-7	TGTGCCAGCAGCTCTAACAGGGCCTCCTACGAGCAGTACTTC	CASSSNRASYEQYF
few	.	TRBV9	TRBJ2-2	TGTGCCAGCAGCGTAAGCGCCGGGGAGCTGTTTTTT	CASSVSAGELFF
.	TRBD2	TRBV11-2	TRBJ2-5	TGTGCCAGCAGCCCGAGACTAGCGGGAGAAGGGGAGACCCAGTACTTC	CASSPRLAGEGETQYF